These 27 T cell receptor beta chains were sequenced from one sample in a study of CD8+CD57+ T cells in acquired aplastic anemia. For sequencing, patients were chosen who had shown expansion of CD8+CD57+ cells by flow cytometry. Profiles of TCR beta VDJ and CDR3 were generated from a genomic DNA template. TCRdb re-called the reads through MiXCR, storing one row per CDR3 protein. The repertoire holds some 150,000 distinct CDR3 sequences, 45% to 55% seen once, with roughly 1.2% in the top ten. Sequences were obtained from sorted CD4+, CD8+, or CD8+CD57+ T cells (not recorded which) from PBMCs. These receptors all come from a human donor with aplastic anemia.

The table lists this clonotype with many counts. The chain couples TRBV6-4 to TRBJ1-5; TRBD1 might be the D (5 bases). The germline V gene encodes CDR1 MRHNA and CDR2 SNTAGT. Trimming removed 3 bases from V and 3 bases from J, with 6 bases in between. The CDR3 length is 13 residues. The chain's CDR3 is CASSEDINQPQHF. CDR3 DNA sequence: TGTGCCAGCAGTGAGGACATCAATCAGCCCCAGCATTTT.

This clonotype was observed at least ten times. The rearrangement joins TRBV7-8 to TRBJ2-3; no clear D. The germline V and J ends were trimmed by 5 bases and 5 bases, with 11 bases remaining between them. CDR1 is SGHVS, CDR2 FQNEAQ, per germline. The CDR3 contains 13 residues. CDR3 sequence (DNA): TGTGCCAGCAGCCCCGGCGAGGAAGATACGCAGTATTTT. This translates into CASSPGEEDTQYF.

Many counts were recorded for this clonotype. The chain combines TRBV2 with TRBJ1-4; the D gene is possibly TRBD1 (5 bases). The germline V gene has CDR1 SNHLY and CDR2 FYNNEI. Trimming pared 7 bases from V and 8 bases from J, leaving 11 bases between. The CDR3 spans 12 residues. CDR3 nucleotides: TGTGCCAGCAATATGGAGGGGGAAAAACTGTTTTTT. Translated, it gives CASNMEGEKLFF. The variable domain in full, completed from reference TRBV2 and TRBJ1-4, reads EPEVTQTPSHQVTQMGQEVILRCVPISNHLYFYWYRQILGQKVEFLVSFYNNEISEKSEIFDDQFSVERPDGSNFTLKIRSTKLEDSAMYFCASNMEGEKLFFGSGTQLSVL.

This clonotype appeared many times. The chain links TRBV20-1 to TRBJ2-3, with D maybe TRBD1 (5 bases). V shed 4 bases and J shed 1 base, with 12 bases lying between them. The CDR3 is 14 residues long. Germline V gene data show CDR1 as DFQATT and CDR2 as SNEGSKA (reference sequence). CDR3 nucleotide sequence: TGCAGTGCTAACGACAGAATCCGCACAGATACGCAGTATTTT. It translates to CSANDRIRTDTQYF.

About this clonotype: One end of the junction does not line up with germline, which may come from a read error. V gene TRBV10-3 combines with J gene TRBJ2-7, with 11 nucleotides matching TRBD1. Germline V lookup: CDR1 ENHRY, CDR2 SYGVKD. This CDR3 comprises 15 residues. The CDR3 bases are TGTGCCAGCAGTTACCACGGGACAGGGGGGAGCGAGCAGTACTTC. The encoded protein is CASSYHGTGGSEQYF.

This clonotype was seen ten or more times. V is TRBV7-2 and J is TRBJ2-3; 8 bases fit TRBD2. The CDR3 contains 14 residues. The germline gives CDR1 SGHTA, CDR2 FQGNSA. V shed 5 bases, J shed 3 bases, and the junction held 4 bases outside the gene matches. The CDR3 DNA follows: TGTGCCAGCAGCGCACGGGGGGGGACAGATACGCAGTATTTT. Its protein product is CASSARGGTDTQYF.

The V and J genes are TRBV28 and TRBJ1-5; 9 bases match TRBD1. Germline assignment: CDR1 MDHEN and CDR2 SYDVKM. The CDR3 is 17 residues long. V shed 3 bases, J shed 1 base, and the junction held 7 bases outside the gene matches. The CDR3 is CASSLGDRARSNQPQHF. CDR3 nucleotides: TGTGCCAGCAGTTTGGGGGACAGGGCACGGAGCAATCAGCCCCAGCATTTT.

The chain couples TRBV10-3 to TRBJ2-7; TRBD1 agrees at 9 bases. The CDR3 contains 13 residues. The V segment lost 3 bases and the J segment 7 bases; nucleotides outside the gene matches: 4. Looked up from germline, CDR1 is ENHRY and CDR2 is SYGVKD. CDR3 sequence: CAISEQGAVEQYF. The CDR3 bases are TGTGCCATCAGTGAACAGGGGGCGGTTGAGCAGTACTTC.

In its sample, this clonotype was seen a few times. The chain is built from TRBV19 and TRBJ2-5, with 8 bases lining up with TRBD2. CDR1 and CDR2 (germline): LNHDA, SQIVND (reference sequence). V shed 6 bases and J 2 bases; nucleotides not matched to a gene: 5. The CDR3 sequence is 14 residues long. For the CDR3, the DNA is TGTGCCAGTAGGCCACGGGGGGGGCAAGAGACCCAGTACTTC. As protein: CASRPRGGQETQYF.

The table lists this clonotype with a count of one. This chain connects TRBV2 to TRBJ1-4; D unclear. This CDR3 has 16 amino acids. Germline assignment: CDR1 SNHLY and CDR2 FYNNEI. The V end was cut by 2 bases, the J end by 0 bases, with 10 bases between. This CDR3 is CASSELRTATNEKLFF. CDR3 DNA sequence: TGTGCCAGCAGTGAATTAAGGACTGCAACTAATGAAAAACTGTTTTTT.

The sample holds many counts of this clonotype. The chain links TRBV5-1 to TRBJ2-7; unclear D gene. This CDR3 spans 20 amino acids. CDR1 is SGHRS and CDR2 is YFSETQ in the germline V gene. V lost 1 base to trimming and J lost 3 bases, with 29 bases between them. Here the CDR3 reads CASSLSQTPNLVGTGYEQYF. CDR3 sequence (DNA): TGCGCCAGCAGCTTGTCCCAGACCCCGAACCTTGTCGGTACCGGCTACGAGCAGTACTTC. Together with reference TRBV5-1 and TRBJ2-7, the CDR3 gives the full variable domain: KAGVTQTPRYLIKTRGQQVTLSCSPISGHRSVSWYQQTPGQGLQFLFEYFSETQRNKGNFPGRFSGRQFSNSRSEMNVSTLELGDSALYLCASSLSQTPNLVGTGYEQYFGPGTRLTVT.

This clonotype was observed a few times. The gene calls are TRBV4-1 and TRBJ2-7; D is possibly TRBD2 (6 bases). The ends were cut back, 0 bases at V and 0 bases at J, with 27 bases in the middle. CDR3 length: 21 amino acids. Per germline, CDR1 MGHRA and CDR2 YSYEKL. The CDR3 region has the DNA TGCGCCAGCAGCCAAGATCATGGAGCACGCGGGGAAAGATCTAGCTCCTACGAGCAGTACTTC. This translates into CASSQDHGARGERSSSYEQYF.

This clonotype has ten or more counts. The V and J genes are TRBV14 and TRBJ1-4, with 7 bases lining up with TRBD1. The V segment lost 4 bases and the J segment 8 bases; nucleotides outside the gene matches: 7. The CDR3 loop spans 14 amino acids. Germline assignment: CDR1 SGHDN and CDR2 FVKESK. The CDR3 nucleotides are TGTGCCAGCAGCCGACAGGGCGGGAAAGAAAAACTGTTTTTT. This sequence encodes CASSRQGGKEKLFF.

To note about this clonotype: A much bigger clone sits one base away, suggesting this may be a read error. The genes are TRBV6-1 and TRBJ2-7, with D perhaps matching TRBD1 (5 bases). Germline V lookup: CDR1 MNHNS, CDR2 SASEGT. The CDR3 extends over 14 amino acids. CDR3 protein: CASSAGLSSYGQYF. In nucleotides, the CDR3 is TGTGCCAGCAGTGCAGGGTTGAGCTCCTACGGGCAGTACTTC.

This chain joins TRBV7-6 and TRBJ2-2, with D uncertain. V gave up 1 base and J gave up 6 bases, with 6 bases separating them. CDR1 and CDR2 from the germline V gene are SGHVS and FNYEAQ. The CDR3 is made up of 13 amino acids. The CDR3 is CASSLGTAGELFF. The CDR3 coding sequence is TGTGCCAGCAGCTTAGGAACGGCCGGGGAGCTGTTTTTT.

The chain couples TRBV20-1 to TRBJ2-1; 7 bases line up with TRBD1. Germline-derived CDR1 and CDR2 are DFQATT and SNEGSKA (reference sequence). Trimming at V came to 3 bases and at J to 4 bases, leaving 6 bases not matched to a gene. The CDR3 loop spans 14 amino acids. CDR3 region: CSASTGTDYNEQFF. The CDR3 nucleotides are TGCAGTGCTAGTACCGGGACAGATTACAATGAGCAGTTCTTC.

With respect to this clonotype: This may come from a read error, since a much larger clone is one base off. The V call is TRBV4-2, the J call TRBJ2-5; D is possibly TRBD1 or TRBD2 (5 bases each). The length of the CDR3 is 16 residues. CDR1 and CDR2 (germline): LGHNA, YNFKEQ. Trimming shortened V by 4 bases and J by 2 bases, and 17 bases separated the two germline ends. DNA for the CDR3: TGTGCCAGCAGCCCGCAGACAGCGGCTCAACAAGAGACCCAGTACTTC. It specifies CASSPQTAAQQETQYF.

The rearrangement links TRBV25-1 to TRBJ2-7; 11 positions agree with TRBD1. Germline CDR1 is MGHDK and CDR2 is SYGVNS. The CDR3 spans 17 residues. J was trimmed by 2 bases and V by 5 bases; bases with no gene match: 11. The DNA of the CDR3 is TGTGCCAGCAGTCCGACGTCGGGACAGGGGGTTACCTACGAGCAGTACTTC. Amino acids: CASSPTSGQGVTYEQYF.

This clonotype was seen a handful of times. The chain recombines TRBV7-8 with TRBJ2-7; D unresolved. Germline CDR1 is SGHVS and CDR2 is FQNEAQ. The CDR3 has 11 amino acids. With 2 bases removed from V and 5 bases from J, the gap between germline ends came to 4 bases. The DNA for the CDR3 is TGTGCCAGCAGCTTATACGACGAGCAGTACTTC. Protein: CASSLYDEQYF.

This clonotype was seen only a few times. The J gene is TRBJ2-3, the V gene TRBV15; D remains ambiguous. The CDR3 is 10 residues long. Germline-derived CDR1 and CDR2 are LNHNV and YYDKDF (reference sequence). The V end lost 7 bases, the J end lost 2 bases, and 1 base lay between the germline ends. The CDR3 DNA sequence: TGTGCCACCATCACAGATACGCAGTATTTT. Protein product: CATITDTQYF.

The table lists this clonotype with many counts. The chain combines TRBV4-1 with TRBJ2-7, with a possible D match to TRBD1 (6 bases). There are 15 residues in the CDR3. Trimming left V 4 bases short and J 0 bases short, with 13 bases between. Germline values: CDR1 MGHRA, CDR2 YSYEKL. CDR3 nucleotides: TGCGCCAGCAGCCCCCTGGGCAGGGGCTCCTACGAGCAGTACTTC. Protein: CASSPLGRGSYEQYF.

This clonotype was observed at least ten times. The chain recombines TRBV24-1 with TRBJ1-2, with D perhaps matching TRBD1 (6 bases). The CDR3 is made up of 14 amino acids. Germline CDR1 reads KGHDR; CDR2 reads SFDVKD. V was clipped by 6 bases and J by 8 bases, with 18 bases between them. CDR3 bases: TGTGCCACCAGTCCAGAGGACAGAACAGCAGGCTACACCTTC. As protein: CATSPEDRTAGYTF.

This clonotype was observed many times. This chain uses TRBV10-1 with TRBJ1-1; D remains ambiguous. This CDR3 is built from 12 residues. Germline V gives CDR1 WNHNN, CDR2 SYGVQD (reference sequence). V was clipped by 1 base and J by 8 bases, with 8 bases between them. The CDR3 sequence: CASSEWGEEAFF. In nucleotides, the CDR3 is TGCGCCAGCAGTGAGTGGGGAGAAGAAGCTTTCTTT.

This clonotype was picked up a small number of times. This sequence joins TRBV10-3 and TRBJ1-6, with 7 bases matching TRBD1. Germline V gene data show CDR1 as ENHRY and CDR2 as SYGVKD. The J segment lost 10 bases and the V segment lost 6 bases, leaving 9 bases of the junction unmatched. CDR3 length: 14 residues. Here the CDR3 reads CAISPETGLSPLHF. In DNA, the CDR3 is TGTGCCATCAGCCCTGAGACAGGGTTGTCACCCCTCCACTTT.

About this clonotype itself: A single base separates this from a much larger clone, so it may be a read error. The genes are TRBV5-1 and TRBJ2-1; D perhaps matches TRBD2 (6 bases). The V end lost 1 base, the J end lost 10 bases, and 12 bases lay between the germline ends. The germline gives CDR1 SGHRS, CDR2 YFSETQ. CDR3 length equals 13 residues. CDR3 loop: CASSLSGSYEQFF. The DNA for the CDR3 is TGCGCCAGCAGCTTGAGCGGGTCCTACGAGCAGTTCTTC.

This clonotype came up many times. V and J are TRBV20-1 and TRBJ1-2; D might be TRBD1 (5 bases). Looked up from germline, CDR1 is DFQATT and CDR2 is SNEGSKA (reference sequence). Trimming stripped 1 base from V and 4 bases from J, with 10 bases between. This CDR3 is 13 amino acids long. The CDR3 region is CSARGGILYGYTF. In DNA form, the CDR3 reads TGCAGTGCTAGAGGGGGGATCCTCTATGGCTACACCTTC.

This clonotype was found many times. V and J are TRBV7-9 and TRBJ2-1; TRBD1 aligns across 9 bases. Germline V gene data show CDR1 as SEHNR and CDR2 as FQNEAQ (reference sequence). The CDR3 has 14 amino acids. J lost 8 bases, V lost 1 base, and 3 bases had no gene match. This CDR3 is CASSLDRGHDEQFF. CDR3 nucleotides: TGTGCCAGCAGCTTAGACAGGGGGCATGATGAGCAGTTCTTC.